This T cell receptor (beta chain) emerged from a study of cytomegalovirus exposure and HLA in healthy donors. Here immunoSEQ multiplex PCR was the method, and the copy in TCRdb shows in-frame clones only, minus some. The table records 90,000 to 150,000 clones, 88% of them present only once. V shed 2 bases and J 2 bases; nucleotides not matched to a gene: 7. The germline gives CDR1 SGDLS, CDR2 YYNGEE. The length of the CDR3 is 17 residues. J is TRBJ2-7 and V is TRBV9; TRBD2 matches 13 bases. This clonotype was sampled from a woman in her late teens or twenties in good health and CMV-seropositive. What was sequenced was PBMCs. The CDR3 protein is CASSVGGTSGTPYEQYF. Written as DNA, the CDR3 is TGTGCCAGCAGCGTGGGGGGGACTAGCGGGACGCCCTACGAGCAGTACTTC.